A selection of T cell receptor beta chains follows, all from one sample in a study of shared clonotypes between healthy human individuals. TCRdb's table, derived via immunoSEQ multiplex PCR, lists solely in-frame clones and lacks some. The data contain about a million clones, approximately 68% of them singletons. The sequenced sample was memory CD4+ T cells sorted from blood. These receptors originate from a man aged 18 to 30 in good health. Each CDR3 is given with its conserved first and last residue. The D gene is left open where the match is weak. Clone size is shown for a subset of rows, as once, few, many or a class of expanded clone.

TRBJ1-4	TRBV28	once	.	TGTGCCAGCAGTTCCGGCAGCGGTAATGAAAAACTGTTTTTT	CASSSGSGNEKLFF
TRBJ2-1	TRBV11-2	.	TRBD2	TGTGCCAGCAGCTTAGGAGGGACTAGCGGTTACCCCTCCTACAATGAGCAGTTCTTC	CASSLGGTSGYPSYNEQFF
TRBJ2-7	TRBV28	.	.	TGTGCCAGCAGTTTACTCGGGGCAGGGGTAGGCTACGAGCAGTACTTC	CASSLLGAGVGYEQYF
TRBJ1-2	TRBV5-4	.	.	TGTGCCAGCAGCTTCCCTAACCGGGACAAAGGAGATGGCTACACCTTC	CASSFPNRDKGDGYTF
TRBJ1-5	TRBV2	.	.	TGTGCCAGCAGTGGGACGGCTGATTATAGCAATCAGCCCCAGCATTTT	CASSGTADYSNQPQHF
TRBJ1-1	TRBV4-1	.	TRBD1	TGCGCCAGCAGCCAACAAAACACAGGGGGGGGGAACACTGAAGCTTTCTTT	CASSQQNTGGGNTEAFF
TRBJ2-5	TRBV30	.	.	TGTGCCTGGAGTGTACAGGGACAAGAGACCCAGTACTTC	CAWSVQGQETQYF
TRBJ2-2	TRBV6-5	once	TRBD2	TGTGCCAGCAGTTTGTGGACTAGCGGCACCGGGGAGCTGTTTTTT	CASSLWTSGTGELFF
TRBJ2-1	TRBV30	few	TRBD2	TGTGCCTGGACCCGGGGGGGGTATGAGCAGTTCTTC	CAWTRGGYEQFF
TRBJ2-7	TRBV14	.	.	TGTGCCAGCAGCCATTTGACAGTGCCAACCTACGAGCAGTACTTC	CASSHLTVPTYEQYF
TRBJ1-1	TRBV30	.	.	TGTGCCTGGATCAATTATCGTCTGTTGGGCAGTCAGAACACTGAAGCTTTCTTT	CAWINYRLLGSQNTEAFF
TRBJ2-1	TRBV28	.	.	TGTGCCAGCACACAATCTTACAATGAGCAGTTCTTC	CASTQSYNEQFF
TRBJ1-6	TRBV6-5	.	.	TGTGCCAGCAGTACCTACGAGAATTCACCCCTCCACTTT	CASSTYENSPLHF
TRBJ2-2	TRBV6-5	.	.	TGTGCCAGCAGTTACCCCGGGGGGCACGGGGAGCTGTTTTTT	CASSYPGGHGELFF
TRBJ2-3	TRBV7-2	.	.	TGTGCCAGCAGCTTAATTATGGGCCGGGACACAGATACGCAGTATTTT	CASSLIMGRDTDTQYF
TRBJ2-7	TRBV29-1	.	.	TGCAGCGTTGTATGGGGCACTCCGGGGGAGCAGTACTTC	CSVVWGTPGEQYF
TRBJ1-4	TRBV4-2	.	.	TGTGCCAGCAGCCAAGTTAGTGGTGGTGCAACTAATGAAAAACTGTTTTTT	CASSQVSGGATNEKLFF
TRBJ1-2	TRBV9	.	.	TGTGCCAGCAGCGTCGACAGTAACTATGGCTACACCTTC	CASSVDSNYGYTF
TRBJ2-6	TRBV4-1	.	TRBD1	TGCGCCAGCAGCCGTGGACAGGGGGCTGGGGCCAACGTCCTGACTTTC	CASSRGQGAGANVLTF
TRBJ2-3	TRBV7-9	.	TRBD1	TGTGCCAGCAGCTTTCGACCGGGACAGGGAACAGATACGCAGTATTTT	CASSFRPGQGTDTQYF
TRBJ2-1	TRBV5-1	few	TRBD2	TGCGCCAGCAGCTCGGGACTAGCGGGAGGAGAAGTGTTCTTC	CASSSGLAGGEVFF
TRBJ2-7	TRBV28	.	TRBD1	TGTGCCAGCAGTTTAGTCTACGGACAGGGTGTCTACGAGCAGTACTTC	CASSLVYGQGVYEQYF
TRBJ2-2	TRBV19	.	.	TGTGCCAGTAGTATATACGGCTCGAACACCGGGGAGCTGTTTTTT	CASSIYGSNTGELFF